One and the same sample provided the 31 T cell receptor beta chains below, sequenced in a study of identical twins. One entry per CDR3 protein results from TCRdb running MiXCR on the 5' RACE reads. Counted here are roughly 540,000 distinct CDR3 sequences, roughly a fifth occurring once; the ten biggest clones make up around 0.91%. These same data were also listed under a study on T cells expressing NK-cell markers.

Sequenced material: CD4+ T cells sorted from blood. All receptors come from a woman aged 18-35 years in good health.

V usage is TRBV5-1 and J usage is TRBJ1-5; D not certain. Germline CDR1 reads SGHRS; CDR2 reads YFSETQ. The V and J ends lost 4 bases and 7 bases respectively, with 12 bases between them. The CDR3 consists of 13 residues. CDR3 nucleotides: TGCGCCAGCAGCATCAGCTCGGAACAGCCCCAGCATTTT. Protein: CASSISSEQPQHF.

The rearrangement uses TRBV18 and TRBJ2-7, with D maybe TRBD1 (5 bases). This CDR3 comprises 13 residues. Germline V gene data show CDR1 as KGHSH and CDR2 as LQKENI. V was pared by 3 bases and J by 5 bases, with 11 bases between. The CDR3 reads CASSPAGNHEQYF. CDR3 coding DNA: TGTGCCAGCTCACCCGCAGGGAACCACGAGCAGTACTTC.

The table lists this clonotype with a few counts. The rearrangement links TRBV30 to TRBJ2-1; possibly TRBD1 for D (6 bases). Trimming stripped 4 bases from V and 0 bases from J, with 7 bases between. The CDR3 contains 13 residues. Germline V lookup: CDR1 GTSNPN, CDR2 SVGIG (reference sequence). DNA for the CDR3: TGTGCCTGGAACAGGGTCTCCTACAATGAGCAGTTCTTC. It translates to CAWNRVSYNEQFF.

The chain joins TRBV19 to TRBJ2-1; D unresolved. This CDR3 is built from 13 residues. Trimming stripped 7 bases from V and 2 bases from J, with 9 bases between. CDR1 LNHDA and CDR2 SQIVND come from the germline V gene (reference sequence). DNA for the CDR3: TGTGCCAGTAAAGCGCAGGCCTACAATGAGCAGTTCTTC. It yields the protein CASKAQAYNEQFF.

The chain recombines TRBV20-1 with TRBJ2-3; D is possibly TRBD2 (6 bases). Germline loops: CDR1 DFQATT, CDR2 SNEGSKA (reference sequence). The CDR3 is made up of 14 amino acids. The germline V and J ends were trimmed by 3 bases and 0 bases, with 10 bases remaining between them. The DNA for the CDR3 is TGCAGTGCTAGGGACTATTCTAGCACAGATACGCAGTATTTT. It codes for CSARDYSSTDTQYF.

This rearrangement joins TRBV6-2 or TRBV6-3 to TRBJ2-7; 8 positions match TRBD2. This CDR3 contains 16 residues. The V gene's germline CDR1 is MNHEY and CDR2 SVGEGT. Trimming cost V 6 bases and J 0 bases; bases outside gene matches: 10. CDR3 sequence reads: CASSPTTSGDSYEQYF. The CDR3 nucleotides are TGTGCCAGCAGCCCTACTACTAGCGGAGACTCCTACGAGCAGTACTTC.

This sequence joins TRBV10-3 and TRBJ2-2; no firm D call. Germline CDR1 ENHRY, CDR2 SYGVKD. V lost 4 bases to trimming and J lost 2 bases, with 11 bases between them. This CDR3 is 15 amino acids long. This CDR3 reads CAISGLDPNTGELFF. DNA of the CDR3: TGTGCCATCAGTGGGCTGGATCCCAACACCGGGGAGCTGTTTTTT.

The CDR3 reads CASSSQGLDSPLHF. CDR3 bases: TGTGCCAGCAGCTCTCAGGGTTTAGATTCACCCCTCCACTTT. J is TRBJ1-6 and V is TRBV7-9, with a tentative D call TRBD1 (5 bases). V lost 4 bases, J lost 8 bases, and 12 bases lay in between. This CDR3 is built from 14 residues. Per the germline V gene, CDR1 is SEHNR and CDR2 is FQNEAQ (reference sequence).

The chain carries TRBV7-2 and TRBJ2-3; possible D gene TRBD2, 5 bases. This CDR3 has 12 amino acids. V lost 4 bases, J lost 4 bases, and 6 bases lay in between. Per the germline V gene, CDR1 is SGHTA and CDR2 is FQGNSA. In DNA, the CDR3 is TGTGCCAGCAGCTCGGGATCAGATACGCAGTATTTT. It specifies CASSSGSDTQYF.

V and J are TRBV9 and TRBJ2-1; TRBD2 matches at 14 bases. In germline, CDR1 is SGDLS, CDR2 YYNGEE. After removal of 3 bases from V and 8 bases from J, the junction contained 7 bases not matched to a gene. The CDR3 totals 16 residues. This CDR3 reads CASSAIGTSGGDEQFF. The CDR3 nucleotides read TGTGCCAGCAGCGCCATTGGGACTAGCGGGGGAGATGAGCAGTTCTTC.

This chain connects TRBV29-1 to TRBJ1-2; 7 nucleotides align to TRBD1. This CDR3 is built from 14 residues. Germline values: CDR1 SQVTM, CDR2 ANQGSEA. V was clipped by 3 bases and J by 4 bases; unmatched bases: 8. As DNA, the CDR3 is TGCAGCGTTGATAAGCGCAGGGGGGGCTATGGCTACACCTTC. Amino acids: CSVDKRRGGYGYTF.

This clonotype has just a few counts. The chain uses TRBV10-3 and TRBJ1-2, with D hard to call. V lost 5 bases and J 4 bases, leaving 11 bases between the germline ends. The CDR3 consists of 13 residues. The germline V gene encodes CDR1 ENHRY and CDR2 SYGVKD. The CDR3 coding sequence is TGTGCCATCAGTCTAGAGGGTTCCTATGGCTACACCTTC. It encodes CAISLEGSYGYTF.

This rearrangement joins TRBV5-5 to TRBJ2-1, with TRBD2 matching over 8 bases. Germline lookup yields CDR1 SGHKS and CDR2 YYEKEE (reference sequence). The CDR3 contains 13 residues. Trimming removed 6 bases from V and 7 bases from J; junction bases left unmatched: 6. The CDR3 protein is CASTYSGKNEQFF. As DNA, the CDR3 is TGTGCCAGCACCTATAGCGGGAAGAATGAGCAGTTCTTC.

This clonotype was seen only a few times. Here the CDR3 reads CASSLGASGGLQETQYF. CDR3 DNA sequence: TGTGCCAGCAGTTTGGGGGCTAGCGGGGGTCTCCAAGAGACCCAGTACTTC. V and J are TRBV6-5 and TRBJ2-5; 10 positions match TRBD2. The CDR3 contains 17 residues. V gave up 4 bases and J gave up 1 base; unmatched junction bases: 9. From germline, CDR1 is MNHEY and CDR2 SVGAGI.

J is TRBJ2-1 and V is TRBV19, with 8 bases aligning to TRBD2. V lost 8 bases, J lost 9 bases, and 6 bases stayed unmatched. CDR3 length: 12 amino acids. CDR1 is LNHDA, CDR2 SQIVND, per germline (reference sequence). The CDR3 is CASAAGVGEQFF. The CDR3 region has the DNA TGTGCCAGTGCAGCGGGAGTGGGTGAGCAGTTCTTC.

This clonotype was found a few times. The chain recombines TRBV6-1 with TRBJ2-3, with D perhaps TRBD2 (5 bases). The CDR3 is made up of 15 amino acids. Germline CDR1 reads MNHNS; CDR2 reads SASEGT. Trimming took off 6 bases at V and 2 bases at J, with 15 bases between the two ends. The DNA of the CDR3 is TGTGCCAGCAGGCCGGGTTCCGGGGACACAGATACGCAGTATTTT. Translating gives CASRPGSGDTDTQYF.

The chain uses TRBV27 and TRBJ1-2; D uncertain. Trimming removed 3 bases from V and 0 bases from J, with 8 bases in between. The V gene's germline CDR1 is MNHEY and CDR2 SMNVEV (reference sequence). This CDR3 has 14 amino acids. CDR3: CASSLRSSNYGYTF. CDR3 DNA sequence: TGTGCCAGCAGTTTGCGTTCCTCTAACTATGGCTACACCTTC.

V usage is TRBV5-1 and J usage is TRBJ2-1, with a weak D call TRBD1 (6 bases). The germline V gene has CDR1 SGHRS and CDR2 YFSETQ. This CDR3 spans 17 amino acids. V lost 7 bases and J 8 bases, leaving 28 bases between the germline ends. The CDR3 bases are TGCGCCAGCGGACTCGGGCAGCGGCCTAACAGGGTGGATGAGCAGTTCTTC. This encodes CASGLGQRPNRVDEQFF.

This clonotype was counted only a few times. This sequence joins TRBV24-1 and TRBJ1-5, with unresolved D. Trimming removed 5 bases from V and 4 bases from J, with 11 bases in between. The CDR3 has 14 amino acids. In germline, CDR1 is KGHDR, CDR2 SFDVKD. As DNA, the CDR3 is TGTGCCACCAGTGTGGCCACGGCTAATCAGCCCCAGCATTTT. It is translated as CATSVATANQPQHF.

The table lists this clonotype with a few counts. The CDR3 region is CSVESADTQYF. The CDR3 nucleotides are TGCAGCGTTGAAAGTGCAGATACGCAGTATTTT. The chain has TRBV29-1 and TRBJ2-3, with D unclear. Germline V CDR1 and CDR2: SQVTM, ANQGSEA. The CDR3 is 11 amino acids. V gave up 2 bases and J gave up 4 bases, with 4 bases separating them.

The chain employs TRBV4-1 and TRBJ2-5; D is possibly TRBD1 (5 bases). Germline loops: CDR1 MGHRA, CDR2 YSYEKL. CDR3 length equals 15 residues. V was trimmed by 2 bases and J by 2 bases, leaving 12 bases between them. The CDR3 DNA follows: TGCGCCAGCAGCCAACCCCAGGGAAATCAAGAGACCCAGTACTTC. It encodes CASSQPQGNQETQYF.

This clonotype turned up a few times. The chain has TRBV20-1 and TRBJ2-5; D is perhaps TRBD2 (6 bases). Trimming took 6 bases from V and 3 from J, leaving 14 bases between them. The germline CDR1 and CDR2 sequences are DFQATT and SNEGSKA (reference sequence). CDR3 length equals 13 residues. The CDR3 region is CSAGRWVEETQYF. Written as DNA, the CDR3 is TGCAGTGCCGGGAGATGGGTCGAAGAGACCCAGTACTTC.

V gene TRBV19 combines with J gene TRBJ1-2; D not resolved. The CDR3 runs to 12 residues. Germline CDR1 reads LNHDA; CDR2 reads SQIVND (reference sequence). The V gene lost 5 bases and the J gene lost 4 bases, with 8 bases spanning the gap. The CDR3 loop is CASSPHSYGYTF. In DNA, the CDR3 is TGTGCCAGTAGTCCCCACAGCTATGGCTACACCTTC.

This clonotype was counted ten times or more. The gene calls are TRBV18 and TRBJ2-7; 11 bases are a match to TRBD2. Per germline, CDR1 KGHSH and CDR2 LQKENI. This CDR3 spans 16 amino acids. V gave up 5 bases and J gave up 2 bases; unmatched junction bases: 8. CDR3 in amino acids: CASSFTQLAGAYEQYF. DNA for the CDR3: TGTGCCAGCTCATTTACTCAACTAGCGGGGGCCTACGAGCAGTACTTC.

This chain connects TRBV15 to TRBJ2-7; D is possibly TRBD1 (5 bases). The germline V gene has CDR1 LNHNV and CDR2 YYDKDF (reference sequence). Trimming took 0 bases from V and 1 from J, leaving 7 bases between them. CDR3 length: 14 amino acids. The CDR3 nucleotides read TGTGCCACCAGCAGAGATCGACAGTCCTACGAGCAGTACTTC. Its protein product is CATSRDRQSYEQYF.

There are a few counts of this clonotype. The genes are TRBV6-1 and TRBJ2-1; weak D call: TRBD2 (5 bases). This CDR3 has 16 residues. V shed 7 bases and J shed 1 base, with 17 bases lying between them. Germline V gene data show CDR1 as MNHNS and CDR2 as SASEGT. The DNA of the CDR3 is TGTGCCAGCAACATCAGGACTGCATCTTCCTACAATGAGCAGTTCTTC. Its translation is CASNIRTASSYNEQFF.

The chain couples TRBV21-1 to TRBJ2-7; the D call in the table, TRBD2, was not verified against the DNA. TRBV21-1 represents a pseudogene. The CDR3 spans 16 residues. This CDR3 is CASSKGLAALPREQYF. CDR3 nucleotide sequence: TGTGCCAGCAGCAAAGGGTTGGCGGCCCTCCCTCGGGAGCAGTACTTC.

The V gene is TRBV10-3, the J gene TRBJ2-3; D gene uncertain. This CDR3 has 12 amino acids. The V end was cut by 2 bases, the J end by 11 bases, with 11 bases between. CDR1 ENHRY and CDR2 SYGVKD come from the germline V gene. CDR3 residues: CAISEPPLGQYF. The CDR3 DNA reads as TGTGCCATCAGTGAGCCTCCCCTAGGGCAGTATTTT.

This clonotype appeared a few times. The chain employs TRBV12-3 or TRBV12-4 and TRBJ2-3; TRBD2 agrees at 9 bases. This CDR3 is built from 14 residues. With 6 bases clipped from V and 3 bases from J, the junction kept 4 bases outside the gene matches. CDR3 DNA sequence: TGTGCCAGCAGGCGGGAGGGCCCGACAGATACGCAGTATTTT. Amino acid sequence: CASRREGPTDTQYF.

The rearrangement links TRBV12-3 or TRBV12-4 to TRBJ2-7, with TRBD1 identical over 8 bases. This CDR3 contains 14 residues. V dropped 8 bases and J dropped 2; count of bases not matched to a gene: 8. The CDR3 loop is CASGSRTGTYEQYF. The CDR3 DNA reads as TGTGCCAGCGGGTCTAGGACAGGGACCTACGAGCAGTACTTC.

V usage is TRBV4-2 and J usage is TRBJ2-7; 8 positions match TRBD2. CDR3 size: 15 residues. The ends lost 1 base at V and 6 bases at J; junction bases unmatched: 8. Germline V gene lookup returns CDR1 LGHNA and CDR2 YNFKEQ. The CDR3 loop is CASSQGSGAQSEQYF. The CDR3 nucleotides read TGTGCCAGCAGCCAAGGTAGCGGGGCGCAAAGCGAGCAGTACTTC.